This is a list of T cell receptor beta chains from one sample in a study of shared clonotypes between healthy human individuals. Only in-frame clones appear in the TCRdb table, and some are missing; sequencing was by immunoSEQ multiplex PCR. The table has 2 million to 2.5 million clones, more than 90% seen once. The sequenced material came from naive CD4+ T cells sorted from blood. Receptors were obtained from a man aged 18 to 35 in good health. Each CDR3 is given with its conserved first and last residue. The D gene is left open where the match is weak. Not every row has a clone size; where given, it reads once, few, many or a size class.

-	TRBV6-5	TRBJ2-3	TRBD1	TGTGCCAGCAGCGACAGGGAGTTTCAGTATTTT	CASSDREFQYF
-	TRBV19	TRBJ1-1	-	TGTGCCACCTCGGGTGTCCCCGGTAAAGCTGAAGCTTTCTTT	CATSGVPGKAEAFF
once	TRBV4-3	TRBJ2-5	-	TGCGCCAGCTACCTTGGGAGCCAAGAGACCCAGTACTTC	CASYLGSQETQYF
-	TRBV30	TRBJ2-2	-	TGTGCCTGGGGTCGGGGAGACGGGGAGCTGTTTTTT	CAWGRGDGELFF
-	TRBV18	TRBJ2-5	-	TGTGCCAGCTCCCCCCTAGGTCGTGGAGAGACCCAGTACTTC	CASSPLGRGETQYF
-	TRBV6-1	TRBJ1-6	-	TGTGCCAGCAGTGAAGCAATCTCACCCCTCCACTTT	CASSEAISPLHF
-	TRBV18	TRBJ2-1	-	TGTGCCAGCTCACCATCCGTGGTCGAAGCTCGCAATGAGCAGTTCTTC	CASSPSVVEARNEQFF
-	TRBV7-2	TRBJ2-7	-	TGTGCCAGCAGCACCCCGGGGTTGGACTCACAGTACTTC	CASSTPGLDSQYF
-	TRBV19	TRBJ2-5	TRBD1	TGTGCCAGTAGTATTGGGACAGGGTTAGAGACCCAGTACTTC	CASSIGTGLETQYF
-	TRBV2	TRBJ2-2	-	TGTGCCAGCAGGACCGGGGGGCCCCCGGGCACCGGGGAGCTGTTTTTT	CASRTGGPPGTGELFF
-	TRBV7-9	TRBJ2-5	-	TGTGCCAGCAGCCTAAGGGCGGTTCAAGAGACCCAGTACTTC	CASSLRAVQETQYF
-	TRBV27	TRBJ1-5	-	TGTGCCAGCAGTTTAGGACACGGCTCGGAGCCCCAGCATTTT	CASSLGHGSEPQHF
-	TRBV7-6	TRBJ2-7	-	TGTGCCAGCAGCTTAAGGGATGGTGGGGGGCTAGGCTCCTACGAGCAGTACTTC	CASSLRDGGGLGSYEQYF
-	TRBV18	TRBJ1-1	TRBD1	TGTGCCAGCTCACCACCGGGACAGGGAGACTTAAACACTGAAGCTTTCTTT	CASSPPGQGDLNTEAFF